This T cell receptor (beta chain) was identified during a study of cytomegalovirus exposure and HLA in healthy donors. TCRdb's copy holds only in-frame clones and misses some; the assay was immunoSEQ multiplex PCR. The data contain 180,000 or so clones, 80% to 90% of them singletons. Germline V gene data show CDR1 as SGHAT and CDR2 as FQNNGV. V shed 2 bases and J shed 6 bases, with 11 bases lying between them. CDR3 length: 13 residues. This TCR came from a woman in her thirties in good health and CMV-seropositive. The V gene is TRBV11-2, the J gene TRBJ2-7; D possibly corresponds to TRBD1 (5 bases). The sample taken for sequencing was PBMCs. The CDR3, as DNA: TGTGCCAGCAGCTTACAGGGTCAACTCGAGCAGTACTTC. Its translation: CASSLQGQLEQYF.